These T cell receptor beta chains were read from a single sample in a study of cytomegalovirus exposure and HLA in healthy donors. Clones were sequenced by immunoSEQ multiplex PCR, and TCRdb holds only the in-frame ones, with some missing. The table shows over 110,000 clones, with over 65% occurring only once. Material for sequencing was PBMCs. The origin of the receptors is a female donor in good health and CMV-seronegative. The CDR3 runs from the conserved cysteine through the conserved F or W. The order of the fields is D gene, V gene, J gene, clone size, CDR3 protein, CDR3 DNA. A D gene is named only where the DNA matches it firmly. Clone size is given for some rows only: seen once, a few or many times, or a class if the clone is expanded.

d_call: TRBD2; v_call: TRBV4-1; j_call: TRBJ2-7; clone_size: NA; cdr3_aa: CASSQEGGLVTEQYF; cdr3_nt: TGCGCCAGCAGCCAAGAAGGGGGACTAGTTACCGAGCAGTACTTC
d_call: NA; v_call: TRBV6-5; j_call: TRBJ2-1; clone_size: NA; cdr3_aa: CASALVRRGEQFF; cdr3_nt: TGTGCCAGCGCTCTAGTGCGGAGGGGTGAGCAGTTCTTC
d_call: TRBD1; v_call: TRBV5-1; j_call: TRBJ2-3; clone_size: NA; cdr3_aa: CASSWRQGSPDTQYF; cdr3_nt: TGCGCCAGCAGCTGGAGACAGGGCAGCCCAGATACGCAGTATTTT
d_call: NA; v_call: TRBV7-9; j_call: TRBJ1-1; clone_size: NA; cdr3_aa: CSSSLDMQGGNTEAFF; cdr3_nt: TGTTCCAGCAGCTTAGATATGCAGGGAGGGAACACTGAAGCTTTCTTT
d_call: NA; v_call: TRBV4-3; j_call: TRBJ2-3; clone_size: few; cdr3_aa: CASSRLVVSTDTQYF; cdr3_nt: TGCGCCAGCAGCCGACTAGTAGTCAGCACAGATACGCAGTATTTT
d_call: TRBD1; v_call: TRBV9; j_call: TRBJ1-1; clone_size: NA; cdr3_aa: CASSGTTGGTEAFF; cdr3_nt: TGTGCCAGCAGCGGGACGACAGGGGGCACTGAAGCTTTCTTT
d_call: NA; v_call: TRBV5-6; j_call: TRBJ1-1; clone_size: NA; cdr3_aa: CASSLPQRTEAFF; cdr3_nt: TGTGCCAGCAGCTTGCCCCAGAGGACTGAAGCTTTCTTT
d_call: NA; v_call: TRBV6-6; j_call: TRBJ1-2; clone_size: NA; cdr3_aa: CASSKPTENYGYTF; cdr3_nt: TGTGCCAGCAGCAAACCGACAGAGAACTATGGCTACACCTTC
d_call: TRBD1; v_call: TRBV5-6; j_call: TRBJ1-1; clone_size: NA; cdr3_aa: CASSPGTGANTEAFF; cdr3_nt: TGTGCCAGCAGCCCTGGGACAGGGGCGAACACTGAAGCTTTCTTT
d_call: NA; v_call: TRBV5-4; j_call: TRBJ1-1; clone_size: NA; cdr3_aa: CASNSMGPTDTEAFF; cdr3_nt: TGTGCCAGCAACTCTATGGGGCCTACGGACACTGAAGCTTTCTTT
d_call: NA; v_call: TRBV30; j_call: TRBJ1-5; clone_size: NA; cdr3_aa: CAWSVRGGGQPQHF; cdr3_nt: TGTGCCTGGAGTGTACGTGGGGGAGGTCAGCCCCAGCATTTT
d_call: TRBD1; v_call: TRBV7-2; j_call: TRBJ2-7; clone_size: NA; cdr3_aa: CASSLSRGPNEQYF; cdr3_nt: TGTGCCAGCAGCTTATCGAGGGGGCCAAACGAGCAGTACTTC
d_call: NA; v_call: TRBV4-3; j_call: TRBJ2-7; clone_size: NA; cdr3_aa: CASSQIWKPPSSYEQYF; cdr3_nt: TGCGCCAGCAGCCAGATCTGGAAGCCACCTAGCTCCTACGAGCAGTACTTC
d_call: TRBD2; v_call: TRBV5-4; j_call: TRBJ2-7; clone_size: NA; cdr3_aa: CASSSGTLAGSYEQYF; cdr3_nt: TGTGCCAGCAGCTCTGGTACCCTAGCGGGCTCCTACGAGCAGTACTTC
d_call: NA; v_call: TRBV14; j_call: TRBJ2-7; clone_size: NA; cdr3_aa: CASSQWRGHSAYF; cdr3_nt: TGTGCCAGCAGCCAATGGCGGGGCCACAGCGCCTACTTC
d_call: TRBD1; v_call: TRBV5-6; j_call: TRBJ1-2; clone_size: NA; cdr3_aa: CASSLRDREGGGYTF; cdr3_nt: TGTGCCAGTAGCCTCCGGGACAGGGAAGGAGGTGGCTACACCTTC
d_call: NA; v_call: TRBV30; j_call: TRBJ1-3; clone_size: once; cdr3_aa: CACHDTNSGNTIYF; cdr3_nt: TGTGCCTGTCACGACACGAACTCTGGAAACACCATATATTTT
d_call: NA; v_call: TRBV9; j_call: TRBJ1-4; clone_size: NA; cdr3_aa: CASSEDIYGEKLFF; cdr3_nt: TGTGCCAGCAGCGAGGACATTTATGGGGAAAAACTGTTTTTT
d_call: NA; v_call: TRBV28; j_call: TRBJ1-2; clone_size: NA; cdr3_aa: CASSQPSGQPVYGYTF; cdr3_nt: TGTGCCAGCAGCCAACCTTCTGGACAGCCCGTTTATGGCTACACCTTC
d_call: TRBD2; v_call: TRBV4-3; j_call: TRBJ2-2; clone_size: NA; cdr3_aa: CASSQPAGGPGELFF; cdr3_nt: TGCGCCAGCAGCCAACCGGCGGGGGGGCCCGGGGAGCTGTTTTTT
d_call: TRBD1; v_call: TRBV6-6; j_call: TRBJ2-7; clone_size: NA; cdr3_aa: CASSLGTAYEQYF; cdr3_nt: TGTGCCAGCAGTTTAGGGACAGCCTACGAGCAGTACTTC
d_call: TRBD1; v_call: TRBV15; j_call: TRBJ1-5; clone_size: NA; cdr3_aa: CATSRGPETGNQPQHF; cdr3_nt: TGTGCCACCAGCAGAGGTCCCGAGACAGGGAATCAGCCCCAGCATTTT
d_call: TRBD1; v_call: TRBV5-4; j_call: TRBJ1-2; clone_size: NA; cdr3_aa: CASSRTGYGYTF; cdr3_nt: TGTGCCAGCAGCCGGACAGGGTACGGCTACACCTTC
d_call: TRBD2; v_call: TRBV4-1; j_call: TRBJ2-1; clone_size: NA; cdr3_aa: CASSLEGTGLAGVLDEQFF; cdr3_nt: TGCGCCAGCAGCCTTGAAGGGACAGGCCTAGCGGGAGTGTTGGATGAGCAGTTCTTC
d_call: TRBD2; v_call: TRBV19; j_call: TRBJ2-3; clone_size: NA; cdr3_aa: CASSVFGLAGVSDTQYF; cdr3_nt: TGTGCCAGTAGTGTATTCGGACTAGCGGGAGTGTCAGATACGCAGTATTTT
d_call: NA; v_call: TRBV27; j_call: TRBJ2-5; clone_size: NA; cdr3_aa: CASSSLAGRPYQETQYF; cdr3_nt: TGTGCCAGCAGTTCCCTGGCGGGCAGGCCCTACCAAGAGACCCAGTACTTC
d_call: NA; v_call: TRBV6-6; j_call: TRBJ2-1; clone_size: NA; cdr3_aa: CASSFDRSEQFF; cdr3_nt: TGTGCCAGCAGCTTTGACAGATCCGAGCAGTTCTTC
d_call: NA; v_call: TRBV9; j_call: TRBJ1-1; clone_size: NA; cdr3_aa: CASTPQTRLNTEAFF; cdr3_nt: TGTGCCAGCACCCCCCAGACTCGTCTGAACACTGAAGCTTTCTTT
d_call: TRBD1; v_call: TRBV16; j_call: TRBJ2-7; clone_size: NA; cdr3_aa: CASSQSRGGGQYF; cdr3_nt: TGTGCCAGCAGCCAATCCCGAGGGGGCGGGCAGTACTTC
d_call: TRBD1; v_call: TRBV9; j_call: TRBJ1-3; clone_size: few; cdr3_aa: CASSAGTVGNTIYF; cdr3_nt: TGTGCCAGCAGCGCCGGGACAGTTGGAAACACCATATATTTT
d_call: NA; v_call: TRBV7-8; j_call: TRBJ2-1; clone_size: NA; cdr3_aa: CASSLEQVPPNEQFF; cdr3_nt: TGTGCCAGCAGCTTAGAACAGGTACCCCCCAATGAGCAGTTCTTC
d_call: NA; v_call: TRBV19; j_call: TRBJ2-7; clone_size: NA; cdr3_aa: CASSGGSYEQYF; cdr3_nt: TGTGCCAGTAGTGGGGGGTCCTACGAGCAGTACTTC
d_call: NA; v_call: TRBV6-1; j_call: TRBJ1-1; clone_size: NA; cdr3_aa: CASRTQYTEAFF; cdr3_nt: TGTGCCAGCAGAACACAGTACACTGAAGCTTTCTTT
d_call: TRBD2; v_call: TRBV28; j_call: TRBJ2-7; clone_size: NA; cdr3_aa: CASSLWPSGRYEQYF; cdr3_nt: TGTGCCAGCAGTTTATGGCCTAGCGGGAGATACGAGCAGTACTTC
d_call: TRBD1; v_call: TRBV5-6; j_call: TRBJ1-5; clone_size: NA; cdr3_aa: CASSSGQGTQPQHF; cdr3_nt: TGTGCCAGCAGCTCGGGACAGGGGACTCAGCCCCAGCATTTT
d_call: TRBD1; v_call: TRBV5-1; j_call: TRBJ1-6; clone_size: NA; cdr3_aa: CASKVGQGDSPLHF; cdr3_nt: TGCGCCAGCAAAGTTGGACAGGGAGATTCACCCCTCCACTTT
d_call: NA; v_call: TRBV4-1; j_call: TRBJ2-5; clone_size: NA; cdr3_aa: CASSQVTGTLDLAQETQYF; cdr3_nt: TGCGCCAGCAGCCAGGTAACCGGGACTTTAGATTTAGCGCAAGAGACCCAGTACTTC
d_call: NA; v_call: TRBV6-6; j_call: TRBJ1-1; clone_size: NA; cdr3_aa: CASSFQGTTEAFF; cdr3_nt: TGTGCCAGCAGCTTCCAGGGGACCACTGAAGCTTTCTTT
d_call: TRBD2; v_call: TRBV28; j_call: TRBJ2-7; clone_size: NA; cdr3_aa: CASSYTGLAGDEQYF; cdr3_nt: TGTGCCAGCAGTTACACCGGACTAGCGGGAGACGAGCAGTACTTC
d_call: NA; v_call: TRBV30; j_call: TRBJ1-2; clone_size: NA; cdr3_aa: CACKLDYGYTF; cdr3_nt: TGTGCCTGTAAACTCGACTATGGCTACACCTTC
d_call: TRBD1; v_call: TRBV7-3; j_call: TRBJ1-5; clone_size: NA; cdr3_aa: CASSLTQGARTQPQHF; cdr3_nt: TGTGCCAGCAGCCTAACCCAGGGGGCTCGCACTCAGCCCCAGCATTTT
d_call: NA; v_call: TRBV28; j_call: TRBJ2-1; clone_size: once; cdr3_aa: CASSWPLRGNEQFF; cdr3_nt: TGTGCCAGCAGTTGGCCGTTGAGGGGGAATGAGCAGTTCTTC
d_call: NA; v_call: TRBV27; j_call: TRBJ2-3; clone_size: NA; cdr3_aa: CASGRGSTDTQYF; cdr3_nt: TGTGCCAGCGGACGGGGGAGCACAGATACGCAGTATTTT
d_call: TRBD2; v_call: TRBV28; j_call: TRBJ2-1; clone_size: NA; cdr3_aa: CASSTLAGGHNEQFF; cdr3_nt: TGTGCCAGCAGTACATTAGCGGGAGGGCATAATGAGCAGTTCTTC
d_call: NA; v_call: TRBV19; j_call: TRBJ1-2; clone_size: once; cdr3_aa: CASSNSVSGFLYGYTF; cdr3_nt: TGTGCCAGTAGTAATTCGGTATCGGGGTTCCTGTATGGCTACACCTTC